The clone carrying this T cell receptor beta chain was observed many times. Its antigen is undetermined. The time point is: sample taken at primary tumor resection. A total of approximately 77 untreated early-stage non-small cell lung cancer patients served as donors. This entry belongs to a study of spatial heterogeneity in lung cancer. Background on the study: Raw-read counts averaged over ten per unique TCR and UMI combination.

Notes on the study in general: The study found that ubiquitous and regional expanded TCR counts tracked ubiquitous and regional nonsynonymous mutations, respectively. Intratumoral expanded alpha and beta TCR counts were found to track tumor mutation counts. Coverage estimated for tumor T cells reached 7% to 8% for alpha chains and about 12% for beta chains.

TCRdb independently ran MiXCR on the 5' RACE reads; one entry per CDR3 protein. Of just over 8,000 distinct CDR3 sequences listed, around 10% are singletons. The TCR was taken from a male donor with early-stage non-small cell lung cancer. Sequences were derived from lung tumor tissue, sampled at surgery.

The CDR3 bases are TGCAGTGCTAGGTTGACAGGGTTAGAGCAGTACTTC. This gives the protein CSARLTGLEQYF. The chain combines TRBV20-1 with TRBJ2-7; 7 positions agree with TRBD1. Germline V lookup: CDR1 DFQATT, CDR2 SNEGSKA (reference sequence). CDR3 size: 12 residues. Trimming removed 3 bases from V and 7 bases from J; junction bases left unmatched: 6.